What follows are 13 T cell receptor beta chains derived from one specimen sequenced in a study of T cell responses to AZD1222 COVID-19 vaccine. Method: immunoSEQ multiplex PCR; TCRdb's copy keeps in-frame clones and lacks some. Of about 130,000 clones detected, just under 95% appear once; the ten largest clones hold 6% to 7%. Sample: peripheral blood, taken 28 days after the second AZD1222 dose. The receptors shown here come from an adult who received the AZD1222 COVID-19 vaccine.

The V call is TRBV5-1, the J call TRBJ1-2; the match to TRBD1 covers 9 bases. The V gene end was trimmed by 4 bases and the J gene end by 6 bases; junction bases not matched to a gene: 4. The CDR3 is made up of 13 amino acids. CDR1 SGHRS and CDR2 YFSETQ come from the germline V gene. The DNA of the CDR3 is TGCGCCAGCAGCGAGGGACAGGGCGATGGCTACACCTTC. Encoded protein: CASSEGQGDGYTF.

The genes are TRBV5-1 and TRBJ1-2; TRBD1 matches at 9 bases. Germline V gives CDR1 SGHRS, CDR2 YFSETQ. J lost 7 bases, V lost 4 bases, and 8 bases had no gene match. The CDR3 consists of 14 residues. CDR3 sequence (DNA): TGCGCCAGCAGCGCGACACAGGGGGCGCGTGGCTACACCTTC. Residues: CASSATQGARGYTF.

The chain links TRBV2 to TRBJ1-4; D unresolved. CDR1 and CDR2 (germline): SNHLY, FYNNEI. There are 14 residues in the CDR3. Deletions cut 7 bases from V and 8 bases from J, with 17 bases between. CDR3 DNA sequence: TGTGCCAGCATCCGGGAGAGATCCGGGGAAAAACTGTTTTTT. Amino acids: CASIRERSGEKLFF.

The chain recombines TRBV7-8 with TRBJ2-2; 7 bases line up with TRBD1. The CDR3 contains 16 residues. With 4 bases clipped from V and 0 bases from J, the junction kept 5 bases outside the gene matches. The germline V gene has CDR1 SGHVS and CDR2 FQNEAQ. The CDR3 region is CASSYRGQPNTGELFF. The CDR3 region has the DNA TGTGCCAGCAGCTACCGGGGACAGCCGAACACCGGGGAGCTGTTTTTT.

The chain employs TRBV10-3 and TRBJ1-6; 7 positions match TRBD1. CDR3 size: 14 residues. V gave up 10 bases and J gave up 5 bases; unmatched junction bases: 8. Per the germline V gene, CDR1 is ENHRY and CDR2 is SYGVKD. The CDR3 region has the DNA TGTGCCACAGGGGGGCGAGAGAATAATTCACCCCTCCACTTT. Translated: CATGGRENNSPLHF.

This clone occurred once. The chain employs TRBV7-9 and TRBJ2-2, with 14 bases fitting TRBD2. CDR1 is SEHNR, CDR2 FQNEAQ, per germline (reference sequence). The CDR3 totals 16 residues. V lost 5 bases, J lost 7 bases, and 6 bases stayed unmatched. The CDR3 spells CASSEGLAGAGGELFF. For the CDR3, the DNA is TGTGCCAGCAGCGAGGGACTAGCGGGGGCTGGCGGGGAGCTGTTTTTT.

This clone was counted a single time. V usage is TRBV5-1 and J usage is TRBJ2-3; TRBD1 agrees at 9 bases. V lost 2 bases to trimming and J lost 6 bases; unmatched junction nucleotides: 4. CDR1 is SGHRS, CDR2 YFSETQ, per germline. The CDR3 is made up of 14 amino acids. The CDR3 region has the DNA TGCGCCAGCAGCTTTCGGACAGGGGCCGATACGCAGTATTTT. Its translation: CASSFRTGADTQYF.

V usage is TRBV7-9 and J usage is TRBJ2-7, with TRBD1 matching 7 bases. After removal of 1 base from V and 3 bases from J, the junction contained 6 bases not matched to a gene. Per the germline V gene, CDR1 is SEHNR and CDR2 is FQNEAQ (reference sequence). The CDR3 consists of 15 residues. CDR3 coding DNA: TGTGCCAGCAGCTTAGGGCCGGGACAGCACTACGAGCAGTACTTC. Residues: CASSLGPGQHYEQYF.

The chain recombines TRBV7-8 with TRBJ1-5; D not resolved. CDR1 SGHVS and CDR2 FQNEAQ come from the germline V gene. The CDR3 sequence is 14 residues long. The ends were cut back, 0 bases at V and 4 bases at J, with 7 bases in the middle. CDR3 residues: CASSLARLNQPQHF. CDR3 DNA sequence: TGTGCCAGCAGCTTAGCCCGCCTTAATCAGCCCCAGCATTTT.

The chain is built from TRBV10-3 and TRBJ1-6, with 8 bases that match TRBD1. V shed 2 bases, J shed 10 bases, and the junction held 1 base outside the gene matches. Germline V lookup: CDR1 ENHRY, CDR2 SYGVKD. The CDR3 has 13 residues. CDR3 nucleotides: TGTGCCATCAGTGAGGACAGGGGCTCACCCCTCCACTTT. Its protein is CAISEDRGSPLHF.

This clone showed up just a few times. The chain combines TRBV7-9 with TRBJ1-1, with D hard to call. V dropped 3 bases and J dropped 0 bases, with 2 bases sitting between them. The CDR3 has 12 amino acids. The germline gives CDR1 SEHNR, CDR2 FQNEAQ (reference sequence). CDR3 DNA sequence: TGTGCCAGCAGCTTCCTGAACACTGAAGCTTTCTTT. This gives the protein CASSFLNTEAFF.

This clone was counted a few times. This chain uses TRBV6-5 with TRBJ1-2; D is uncertain. Germline V gene lookup returns CDR1 MNHEY and CDR2 SVGAGI. This CDR3 has 12 amino acids. V dropped 6 bases and J dropped 0 bases, with 5 bases sitting between them. The CDR3 is CASRRSNYGYTF. The CDR3 DNA sequence: TGTGCCAGCAGACGATCTAACTATGGCTACACCTTC.

The J gene is TRBJ2-5, the V gene TRBV5-1, with TRBD2 matching over 11 bases. There are 19 residues in the CDR3. The germline V gene has CDR1 SGHRS and CDR2 YFSETQ. V lost 0 bases, J lost 7 bases, and 17 bases stayed unmatched. Here the CDR3 DNA reads TGCGCCAGCAGCTTGGGTAGCGGGGGGGCCGGGTTTGAAAAGCGGACCCAGTACTTC. Encoded protein: CASSLGSGGAGFEKRTQYF.